The present T cell receptor (beta chain) was sequenced within a study of T cells in Graves' hyperthyroidism and ophthalmopathy. Study findings and constraints: Stable hyperthyroidism and ophthalmopathy were separated using 13 V-J signatures.

Amplified regions were TCR beta CDR3 sequences from RNA transcripts. With the HTBI primer set, the TCR CDR3 went through a first round of RT-PCR. Each CDR3 protein is one row after TCRdb ran MiXCR on the multiplex PCR reads. The sample comprises about 260,000 distinct CDR3 sequences, about 15% of which are singletons, and around 28% rests with the top ten. CDR1 and CDR2 (germline): DFQATT, SNEGSKA (reference sequence). The CDR3 totals 12 residues. Trimming cost V 3 bases and J 0 bases, with 5 bases left between them. A word on this clonotype: Its antigen is as yet unknown.

Patients affected by ophthalmopathy presented a Clinical Activity Score of at least 3, a NOSPECS grade of at least 4, and disease duration below 3 months. The chain links TRBV20-1 to TRBJ2-5; no reliable D call. The sequence was collected from a woman aged 18-29 years with Graves' ophthalmopathy. The sample comprised blood. The CDR3 DNA follows: TGCAGTGCTAGGTCATACCAAGAGACCCAGTACTTC. Its protein product is CSARSYQETQYF.